This passage covers 24 T cell receptor beta chains from one sample sequenced in a study of T cells expressing NK-cell markers. TCRdb re-called the 5' RACE reads and catalogs CDR3 proteins one per entry, DNA excluded. The sample data list about 160,000 distinct CDR3 sequences. The source material was blood T cells: a sorted CD56 or NKG2C T cell subset, CD4+ or CD8+ T cells, or bulk PBMC T cells (not recorded which). The receptors were sampled from a woman aged 18-69 years in good health.

This chain uses TRBV6-1 with TRBJ1-1. This CDR3 is built from 13 residues. CDR1 is MNHNS and CDR2 is SASEGT in the germline V gene. The chain's CDR3 is CASRREGSTEAFF.

V gene TRBV12-3 or TRBV12-4 combines with J gene TRBJ2-1; TCRdb's D gene call, TRBD1, goes unchecked for lack of DNA. CDR3 length: 15 residues. CDR3 amino acids: CASSFDGGAYKEQFF.

The chain employs TRBV10-3 and TRBJ2-3. This CDR3 is built from 11 residues. The germline V gene encodes CDR1 ENHRY and CDR2 SYGVKD. The CDR3 reads CAISTLDTQYF.

The gene calls are TRBV7-9 and TRBJ2-7; absent DNA, TCRdb's TRBD2 call cannot be checked. The CDR3 sequence is 13 residues long. Germline V lookup: CDR1 SEHNR, CDR2 FQNEAQ (reference sequence). CDR3: CASSLARDGMQYF.

The chain is built from TRBV2 and TRBJ1-6; TCRdb lists TRBD1, though no DNA is available to test this call. CDR1 is SNHLY, CDR2 FYNNEI, per germline. This CDR3 is built from 14 residues. The CDR3 is CASSEYTGNSPLHF.

The chain joins TRBV5-1 to TRBJ2-2; the D call of TRBD2 rests on TCRdb alone, since no DNA is present to check it. The CDR3 runs 16 residues. CDR1 SGHRS and CDR2 YFSETQ come from the germline V gene. CDR3 loop: CASSDRAGVRTGELFF.

The J gene is TRBJ2-1, the V gene TRBV25-1; the TCRdb call, TRBD1, lacks DNA for checking. This CDR3 is built from 15 residues. Germline lookup yields CDR1 MGHDK and CDR2 SYGVNS. CDR3 in amino acids: CASSARTGGGNEQFF.

The chain uses TRBV20-1 and TRBJ2-1; absent DNA, TCRdb's TRBD2 call cannot be checked. The length of the CDR3 is 15 residues. Germline CDR1 and CDR2: DFQATT and SNEGSKA (reference sequence). The CDR3 reads CSASGLAGSYNEQFF.

This chain joins TRBV3-1 and TRBJ2-7. The germline CDR1 and CDR2 sequences are LGHDT and YNNKEL (reference sequence). The CDR3 extends over 14 amino acids. This chain's CDR3 is CASSQDDIYHEQYF.

The CDR3 reads CASSWGLQNTEAFF. This chain joins TRBV12-3 or TRBV12-4 and TRBJ1-1. This CDR3 has 14 amino acids.

The V gene is TRBV12-3 or TRBV12-4, the J gene TRBJ2-7; no DNA is available, so the TRBD1 call from TCRdb remains unchecked. The CDR3 runs to 14 residues. CDR3: CASSAGTTTYEQYF.

CDR3 sequence: CASSDPGTARQYF. The rearrangement links TRBV6-1 to TRBJ2-3; TCRdb names TRBD1, which stays unverified in the absence of DNA. Per germline, CDR1 MNHNS and CDR2 SASEGT. The CDR3 runs to 13 residues.

This sequence joins TRBV20-1 and TRBJ1-1; TCRdb returns TRBD1, unconfirmable since there is no DNA. The germline CDR1 and CDR2 sequences are DFQATT and SNEGSKA (reference sequence). The CDR3 is made up of 13 amino acids. The CDR3 loop reads CSAKRGSNTEAFF.

The rearrangement links TRBV5-4 to TRBJ2-1; TCRdb's D call of TRBD2 is untestable without DNA. Germline values: CDR1 SGHNT, CDR2 YYREEE (reference sequence). The CDR3 runs 13 residues. The CDR3 loop reads CASSPTRDHEQFF.

The genes are TRBV12-3 or TRBV12-4 and TRBJ2-4; TCRdb designates TRBD1, a call that cannot be tested without DNA. The CDR3 covers 16 residues. The CDR3 region is CASSFRSGGPKNIQYF.

This rearrangement joins TRBV20-1 to TRBJ2-1; checking the TCRdb D call of TRBD2 is not possible without DNA. The CDR3 is 15 residues long. Germline assignment: CDR1 DFQATT and CDR2 SNEGSKA (reference sequence). The CDR3 reads CSARLAGGGNNEQFF.

The J gene is TRBJ1-1, the V gene TRBV3-1; the TCRdb call, TRBD1, lacks DNA for checking. The CDR3 consists of 12 residues. Germline V gives CDR1 LGHDT, CDR2 YNNKEL (reference sequence). CDR3 in amino acids: CASGPGWAEAFF.

The V gene is TRBV5-5, the J gene TRBJ2-2; the D call of TRBD1 rests on TCRdb alone, since no DNA is present to check it. In germline, CDR1 is SGHKS, CDR2 YYEKEE (reference sequence). The CDR3 length is 15 residues. The CDR3 region is CASSLGSLNTGELFF.

V usage is TRBV12-3 or TRBV12-4 and J usage is TRBJ1-5; there is no DNA to check the TCRdb D call of TRBD1. This CDR3 has 13 amino acids. This CDR3 is CASSLGGAGPQHF.

This chain links TRBV9 with TRBJ2-5; TCRdb proposes TRBD1, but this gene call is untestable without DNA. Per germline, CDR1 SGDLS and CDR2 YYNGEE. The CDR3 runs to 15 residues. The CDR3 is CASSATGQGWETQYF.

The CDR3 region is CASSELAGGRETQYF. This chain uses TRBV2 with TRBJ2-5; lacking DNA, the TRBD2 call made by TCRdb goes unchecked. Germline loops: CDR1 SNHLY, CDR2 FYNNEI. The CDR3 runs 15 residues.

The chain is built from TRBV9 and TRBJ1-5. The length of the CDR3 is 16 residues. From germline, CDR1 is SGDLS and CDR2 YYNGEE. This CDR3 reads CASSVDAGVYNQPQHF.

The rearrangement joins TRBV28 to TRBJ1-5; lacking DNA, the TRBD1 call made by TCRdb goes unchecked. Germline V gene lookup returns CDR1 MDHEN and CDR2 SYDVKM. The CDR3 runs 18 residues. The CDR3 reads CASSLPTVTPYSNQPQHF.

V is TRBV4-1 and J is TRBJ1-4; TCRdb's D call of TRBD1 is untestable without DNA. Germline CDR1 MGHRA, CDR2 YSYEKL. The CDR3 is 15 residues long. CDR3 sequence: CASSQDRGEFEKLFF.